The sequence of this T cell receptor (beta chain) was determined in a study of CD8 T cells in ankylosing spondylitis (dated by TCRdb to the late 2010s). About the full investigation: T cell receptor beta repertoires were profiled in healthy donors and ankylosing spondylitis patients so that disease-linked TCR variants could be found. The whole study cohort included 85 to 120 healthy donors and 20 to 25 ankylosing spondylitis patients. Peripheral blood samples were taken, and synovial fluid was additionally collected from ankylosing spondylitis patients.

Sequencing relied on an Illumina HiSeq 2500. Quantitative 5'-RACE with molecular barcodes was used to prepare TCR beta libraries. Per the source publication's procedure: Disease-linked TCR variants were identified with a new computational method built on a probabilistic model of VDJ rearrangement. The public reads were quality trimmed at Q25 with fastp and then assembled into clones with MiXCR by TCRdb, keeping productive beta chains. Merged by CDR3 protein, the rows form single entries marked with the most common genes and DNA. The V and J calls come from TCRdb's annotation, not from the publication. This sample is represented by about 96,000 distinct CDR3 sequences; around 9.4% of them were singletons. The top ten hold 4% to 5.5% of the sample. This clonotype has more than one count but fewer than ten. The specificity of this receptor is unknown. Base qualities are not at hand, and no much larger clone is one base apart.

What the research found in general, with its limitations: A TCR beta motif of several highly homologous amino acid variants appeared characteristic of blood from ankylosing spondylitis patients. The disease-linked clones had a CD8+ phenotype and were found at relatively low frequencies in peripheral blood. The disease-linked clones were reported to be significantly enriched in matched synovial fluid samples from ankylosing spondylitis patients. Some of the motif variants had been reported before in the synovial fluid and blood of reactive arthritis patients, a finding that suggests common disease-initiation mechanisms.

As encoded in the germline V gene (reference sequence), CDR1 is MNHNY while CDR2 is SVGAGI. At the junction V is shortened by 0 bases and J by 8 bases, with 7 bases in between. The CDR3 covers 13 residues, taking in both the cysteine and the phenylalanine. The kept DNA is CDR3 alone, 39 bases in frame from the first base. The source material was blood, either unsorted or a sorted T cell fraction (not recorded which). Recombination linked TRBV6-6 to TRBJ1-4; the D segment could be TRBD1, given 6 matching bases. The clonotype was recovered from a male donor with ankylosing spondylitis or in good health (not recorded which). The CDR3 loop reads CASSYSRGEKLFF. The nucleotide sequence reads TGTGCCAGCAGTTACTCGAGGGGGGAAAAACTGTTTTTT.